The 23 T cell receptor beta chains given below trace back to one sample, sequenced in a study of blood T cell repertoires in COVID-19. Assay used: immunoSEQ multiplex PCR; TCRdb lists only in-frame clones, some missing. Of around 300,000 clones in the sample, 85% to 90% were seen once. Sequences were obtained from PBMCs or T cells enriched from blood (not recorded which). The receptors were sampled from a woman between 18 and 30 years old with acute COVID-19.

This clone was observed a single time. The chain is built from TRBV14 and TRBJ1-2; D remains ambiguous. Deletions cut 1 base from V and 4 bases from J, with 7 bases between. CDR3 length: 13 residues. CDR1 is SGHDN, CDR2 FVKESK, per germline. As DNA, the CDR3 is TGTGCCAGCAGCCAAGTTGGGCCCTATGGCTACACCTTC. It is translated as CASSQVGPYGYTF.

CDR3 nucleotides: TGTGCCAGCAGCCCGAGCCGGGGTCCGGATGAGCAGTTCTTC. Amino acids: CASSPSRGPDEQFF. The V call is TRBV28, the J call TRBJ2-1; D possibly corresponds to TRBD2 (5 bases). The V and J ends lost 6 bases and 8 bases respectively, with 17 bases between them. CDR1 and CDR2 (germline): MDHEN, SYDVKM. This CDR3 is built from 14 residues.

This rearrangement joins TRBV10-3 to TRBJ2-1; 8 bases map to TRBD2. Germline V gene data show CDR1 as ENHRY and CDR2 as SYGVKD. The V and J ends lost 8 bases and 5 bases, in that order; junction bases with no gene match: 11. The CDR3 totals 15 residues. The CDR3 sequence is CAIGTIAGIDNEQFF. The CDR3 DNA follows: TGTGCCATCGGAACTATAGCGGGAATCGACAATGAGCAGTTCTTC.

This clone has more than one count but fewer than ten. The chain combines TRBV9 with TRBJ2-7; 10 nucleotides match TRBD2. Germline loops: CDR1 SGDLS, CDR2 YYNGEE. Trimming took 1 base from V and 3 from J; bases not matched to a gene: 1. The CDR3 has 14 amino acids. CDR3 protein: CASSVSSGSYEQYF. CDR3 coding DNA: TGTGCCAGCAGCGTATCTAGCGGGAGCTACGAGCAGTACTTC.

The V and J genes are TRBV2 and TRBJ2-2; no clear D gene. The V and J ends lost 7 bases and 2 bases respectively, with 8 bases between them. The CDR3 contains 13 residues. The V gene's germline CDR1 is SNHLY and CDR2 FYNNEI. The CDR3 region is CASTSVNTGELFF. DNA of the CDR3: TGTGCCAGCACCAGCGTTAACACCGGGGAGCTGTTTTTT.

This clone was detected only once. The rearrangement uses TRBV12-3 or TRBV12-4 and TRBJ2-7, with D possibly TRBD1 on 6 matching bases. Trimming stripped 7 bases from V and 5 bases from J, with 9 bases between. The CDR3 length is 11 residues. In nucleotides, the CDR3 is TGTGCCAGCAAGAGGGACAACGAGCAGTACTTC. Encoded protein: CASKRDNEQYF.

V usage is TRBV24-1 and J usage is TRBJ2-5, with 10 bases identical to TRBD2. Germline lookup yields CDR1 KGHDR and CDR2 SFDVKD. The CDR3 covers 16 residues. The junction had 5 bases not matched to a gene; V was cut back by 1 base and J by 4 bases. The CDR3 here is CATSDFASGRAETQYF. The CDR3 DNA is TGTGCCACCAGTGATTTCGCTAGCGGGAGAGCAGAGACCCAGTACTTC.

This CDR3 is CASTLTGGARGNTIYF. CDR3 in DNA: TGTGCCAGCACCCTAACTGGGGGGGCGCGTGGAAACACCATATATTTT. The rearrangement uses TRBV7-9 and TRBJ1-3; TRBD1 might be the D (6 bases). Between the trimmed V and J ends, which lost 7 bases and 3 bases, there was a span of 19 bases. CDR1 and CDR2 from the germline V gene are SEHNR and FQNEAQ (reference sequence). The CDR3 is 16 amino acids.

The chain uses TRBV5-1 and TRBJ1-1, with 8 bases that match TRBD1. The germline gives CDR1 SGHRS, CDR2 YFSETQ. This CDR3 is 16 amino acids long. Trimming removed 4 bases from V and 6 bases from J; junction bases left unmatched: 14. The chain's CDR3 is CASSRGQGDIRAEAFF. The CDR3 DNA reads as TGCGCCAGCAGCCGCGGACAGGGAGATATCAGGGCTGAAGCTTTCTTT.

The CDR3 reads CASSEQSNTEAFF. In nucleotides, the CDR3 is TGCGCCAGCAGCGAACAGAGTAACACTGAAGCTTTCTTT. The chain is built from TRBV5-1 and TRBJ1-1; D is unresolved. V was pared by 4 bases and J by 2 bases, with 9 bases between. Germline V lookup: CDR1 SGHRS, CDR2 YFSETQ. CDR3 length equals 13 residues.

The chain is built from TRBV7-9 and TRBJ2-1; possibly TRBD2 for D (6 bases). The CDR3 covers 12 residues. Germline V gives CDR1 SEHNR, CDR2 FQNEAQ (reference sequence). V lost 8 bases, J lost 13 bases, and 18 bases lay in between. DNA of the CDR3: TGTGCCAGCCTCGGGGGAGAGCGGCCCCAGTTCTTC. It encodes CASLGGERPQFF.

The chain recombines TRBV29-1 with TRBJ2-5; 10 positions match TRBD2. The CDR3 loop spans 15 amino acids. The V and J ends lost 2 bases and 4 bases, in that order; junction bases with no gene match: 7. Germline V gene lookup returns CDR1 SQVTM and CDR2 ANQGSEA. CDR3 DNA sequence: TGCAGCGTTGAAAGGGCTAGCGGGAGCATAGAGACCCAGTACTTC. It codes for CSVERASGSIETQYF.

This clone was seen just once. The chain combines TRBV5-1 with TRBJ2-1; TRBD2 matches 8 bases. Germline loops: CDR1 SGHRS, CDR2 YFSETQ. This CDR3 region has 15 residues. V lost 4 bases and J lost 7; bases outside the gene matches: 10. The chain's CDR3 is CASSRGREAWNEQFF. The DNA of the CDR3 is TGCGCCAGCAGCAGAGGGCGGGAGGCATGGAATGAGCAGTTCTTC.

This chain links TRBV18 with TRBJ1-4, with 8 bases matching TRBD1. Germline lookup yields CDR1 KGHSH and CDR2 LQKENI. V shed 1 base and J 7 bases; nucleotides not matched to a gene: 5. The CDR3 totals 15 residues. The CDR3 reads CASSPRTGITEKLFF. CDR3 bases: TGTGCCAGCTCACCACGGACAGGGATAACTGAAAAACTGTTTTTT. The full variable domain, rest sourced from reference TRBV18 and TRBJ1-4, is NAGVMQNPRHLVRRRGQEARLRCSPMKGHSHVYWYRQLPEEGLKFMVYLQKENIIDESGMPKERFSAEFPKEGPSILRIQQVVRGDSAAYFCASSPRTGITEKLFFGSGTQLSVL.

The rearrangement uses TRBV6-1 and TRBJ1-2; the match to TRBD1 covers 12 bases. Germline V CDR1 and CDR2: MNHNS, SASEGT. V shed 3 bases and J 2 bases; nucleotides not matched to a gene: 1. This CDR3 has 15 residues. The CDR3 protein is CASSEGQGANYGYTF. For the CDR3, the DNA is TGTGCCAGCAGTGAGGGACAGGGGGCGAACTATGGCTACACCTTC.

CDR3 in amino acids: CASRPNRGEMNTEAFF. The DNA of the CDR3 is TGCGCCAGCAGGCCTAACAGGGGCGAAATGAACACTGAAGCTTTCTTT. J is TRBJ1-1 and V is TRBV5-1; TRBD1 aligns across 7 bases. V gave up 5 bases and J gave up 0 bases; unmatched junction bases: 10. Germline V gives CDR1 SGHRS, CDR2 YFSETQ. CDR3 length equals 16 residues.

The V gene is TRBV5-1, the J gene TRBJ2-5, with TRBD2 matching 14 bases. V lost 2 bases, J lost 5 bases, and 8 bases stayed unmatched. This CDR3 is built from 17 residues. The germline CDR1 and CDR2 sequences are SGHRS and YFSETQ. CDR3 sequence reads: CASSLSGTSGSGETQYF. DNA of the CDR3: TGCGCCAGCAGCTTATCTGGGACTAGCGGGAGCGGCGAGACCCAGTACTTC.

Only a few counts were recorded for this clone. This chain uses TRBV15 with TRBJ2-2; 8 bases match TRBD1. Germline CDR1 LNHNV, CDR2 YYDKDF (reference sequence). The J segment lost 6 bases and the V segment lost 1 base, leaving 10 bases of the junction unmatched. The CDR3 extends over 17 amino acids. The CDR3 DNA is TGTGCCACCAGCAGAGGCGGACAGGGTGGAGTCGCCGGGGAGCTGTTTTTT. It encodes CATSRGGQGGVAGELFF. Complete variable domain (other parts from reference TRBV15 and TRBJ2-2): DAMVIQNPRYQVTQFGKPVTLSCSQTLNHNVMYWYQQKSSQAPKLLFHYYDKDFNNEADTPDNFQSRRPNTSFCFLDIRSPGLGDTAMYLCATSRGGQGGVAGELFFGEGSRLTVL.

In nucleotides, the CDR3 is TGTGCCAGCTCGCTCACAGGGGCGGGCACTGAAGCTTTCTTT. Protein: CASSLTGAGTEAFF. The rearrangement uses TRBV18 and TRBJ1-1; TRBD1 aligns across 7 bases. CDR3 length: 14 residues. CDR1 is KGHSH and CDR2 is LQKENI in the germline V gene. V shed 6 bases, J shed 4 bases, and the junction held 8 bases outside the gene matches.

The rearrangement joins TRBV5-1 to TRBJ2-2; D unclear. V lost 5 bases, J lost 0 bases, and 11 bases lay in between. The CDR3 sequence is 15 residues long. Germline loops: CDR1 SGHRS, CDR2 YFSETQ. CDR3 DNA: TGCGCCAGCAGTTTCGACTTCCCGAACACCGGGGAGCTGTTTTTT. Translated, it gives CASSFDFPNTGELFF.

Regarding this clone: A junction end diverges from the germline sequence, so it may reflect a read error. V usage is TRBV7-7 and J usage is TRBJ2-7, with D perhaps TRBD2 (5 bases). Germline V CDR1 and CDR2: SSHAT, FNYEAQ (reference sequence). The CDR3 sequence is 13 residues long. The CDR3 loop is CASSLRAEYEQYF. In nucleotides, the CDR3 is TGTGCTAGCAGCTTGCGGGCAGAGTACGAGCAGTACTTC.

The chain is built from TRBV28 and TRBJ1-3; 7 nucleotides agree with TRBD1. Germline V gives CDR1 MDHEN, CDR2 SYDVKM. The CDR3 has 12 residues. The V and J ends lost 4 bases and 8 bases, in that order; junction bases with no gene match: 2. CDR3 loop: CASSSQGDTIYF. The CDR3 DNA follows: TGTGCCAGCAGTTCCCAGGGGGACACCATATATTTT.

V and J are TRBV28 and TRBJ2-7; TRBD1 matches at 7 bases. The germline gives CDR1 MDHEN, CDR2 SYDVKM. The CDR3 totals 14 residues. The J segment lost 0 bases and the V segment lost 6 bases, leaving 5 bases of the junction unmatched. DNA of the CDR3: TGTGCCAGCAGCTCCCCAGGGGGCTCCTACGAGCAGTACTTC. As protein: CASSSPGGSYEQYF.